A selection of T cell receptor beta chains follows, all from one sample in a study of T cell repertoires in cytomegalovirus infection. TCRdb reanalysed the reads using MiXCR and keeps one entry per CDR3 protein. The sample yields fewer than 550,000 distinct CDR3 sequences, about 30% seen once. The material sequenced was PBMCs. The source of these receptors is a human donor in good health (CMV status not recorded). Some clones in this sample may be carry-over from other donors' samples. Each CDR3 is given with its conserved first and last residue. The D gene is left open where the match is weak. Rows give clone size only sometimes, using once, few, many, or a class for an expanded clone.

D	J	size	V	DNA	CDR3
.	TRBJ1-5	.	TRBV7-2	TGTGCCAGCAGCGTAGAACCCAAATTGCCCCAGCATTTT	CASSVEPKLPQHF
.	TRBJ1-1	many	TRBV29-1	TGCAGCGCCCATGATGGGAACACTGAAGCTTTCTTT	CSAHDGNTEAFF
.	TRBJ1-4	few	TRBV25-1	TGTGCCAGCAGTAGAACAGGGCCTCCAGCTAATGAAAAACTGTTTTTT	CASSRTGPPANEKLFF
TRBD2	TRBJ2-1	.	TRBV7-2	TGTGCCAGCAGCTTAGGGTGGGGACTAGCGACCTCCTACAATGAGCAGTTCTTC	CASSLGWGLATSYNEQFF
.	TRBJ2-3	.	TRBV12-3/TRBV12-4	TGTGCCAGCAGTTATTTACGGGCCACAGATACGCAGTATTTT	CASSYLRATDTQYF
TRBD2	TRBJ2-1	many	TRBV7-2	TGTGCCAGCAGCTCCCCCGGGACTAGAGCCTACAATGAGCAGTTCTTC	CASSSPGTRAYNEQFF
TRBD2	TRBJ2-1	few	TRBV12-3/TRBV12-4	TGTGCCAGCAGTTCCATTACTAGCGGGAGTTTCAATGAGCAGTTCTTC	CASSSITSGSFNEQFF
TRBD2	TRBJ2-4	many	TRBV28	TGTGCCAGCAGTTTCGAGGCGGGAGAGCCGATAGCCAAAAACATTCAGTACTTC	CASSFEAGEPIAKNIQYF
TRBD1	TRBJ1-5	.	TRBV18	TGTGCCAGCTCACCACGGGGGACAGGGGGCCGTCAGCCCCAGCATTTT	CASSPRGTGGRQPQHF
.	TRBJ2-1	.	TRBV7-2	TGTGCCAGTCGACCCGCAGGGGCGGGCGGCAATGAGCAGTTCTTC	CASRPAGAGGNEQFF
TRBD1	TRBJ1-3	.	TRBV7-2	TGTGCCAGCAGCCCAGACAGGGGGAGCTACACCATATATTTT	CASSPDRGSYTIYF
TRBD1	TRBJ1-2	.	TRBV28	TGTGCCAGCAGTGCAGGGGGCGTAGGCTATGGCTACACCTTC	CASSAGGVGYGYTF
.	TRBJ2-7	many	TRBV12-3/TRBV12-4	TGTGCCAGCAGTTTTTCGGGGGGCAGTTATTTCTACGAGCAGTACTTC	CASSFSGGSYFYEQYF
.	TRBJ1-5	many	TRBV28	TGTGCCAGCAGTTTAGGTTGGAACAGGTTGAGCAGCAATCAGCCCCAGCATTTT	CASSLGWNRLSSNQPQHF
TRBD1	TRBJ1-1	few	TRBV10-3	TGTGCCATCGGGACCACAGGGGGTACTGAAGCTTTCTTT	CAIGTTGGTEAFF
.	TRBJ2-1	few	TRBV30	TGTGCCTGGAGTCGGGGCCCGAGCGGCTATGAGCAGTTCTTC	CAWSRGPSGYEQFF
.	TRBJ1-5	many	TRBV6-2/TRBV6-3	TGTGCCAGCAGCTCTCAGGCGTCAGCCTTCAATCAGCCCCAGCATTTT	CASSSQASAFNQPQHF
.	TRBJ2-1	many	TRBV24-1	TGTGCCACCAGTGATACAACCTTATCCTTTTACAATGAGCAGTTCTTC	CATSDTTLSFYNEQFF
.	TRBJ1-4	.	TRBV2	TGTGCCAGCAGTGCGATGGTAGTGTATGAAAAACTGTTTTTT	CASSAMVVYEKLFF
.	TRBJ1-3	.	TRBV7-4	TGTGCCAGCAGCAGGGGGTCGGGGATCTCTGGAAACACCATATATTTT	CASSRGSGISGNTIYF
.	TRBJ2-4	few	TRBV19	TGTGCCAGTCGGCCTCAGGACCATGATAAAAACATTCAGTACTTC	CASRPQDHDKNIQYF
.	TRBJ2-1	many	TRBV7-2	TGTGCCAGCAGCCTTACCCCCGGGACTCGAGAGCAGTTCTTC	CASSLTPGTREQFF
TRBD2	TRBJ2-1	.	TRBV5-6	TGTGCCAGCAGACCCGCCGGGACTAGGAATTACAATGAGCAGTTCTTC	CASRPAGTRNYNEQFF
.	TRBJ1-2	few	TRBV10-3	TGTGCCATCAGGGAGTCGGGAGGGTCAAACTATGGCTACACCTTC	CAIRESGGSNYGYTF
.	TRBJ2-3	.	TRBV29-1	TGCAGCGTTAATAAGGTTATCTCAGATACGCAGTATTTT	CSVNKVISDTQYF
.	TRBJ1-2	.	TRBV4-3	TGCGCCAGCAGCCAAGAACCGTGGCCTACAAACTATGGCTACACCTTC	CASSQEPWPTNYGYTF
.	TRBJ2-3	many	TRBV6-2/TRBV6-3	TGTGCCAGCAGTTACTCGCCTAGCGTGGGCACAGATACGCAGTATTTT	CASSYSPSVGTDTQYF
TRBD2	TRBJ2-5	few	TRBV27	TGTGCCAGCAGTCCGCGACTAGCCCAAGAGACCCAGTACTTC	CASSPRLAQETQYF
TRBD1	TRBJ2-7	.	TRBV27	TGTGCCAGCAGTTCCCCGGGACAGGGGTCCGAGCAGTACTTC	CASSSPGQGSEQYF
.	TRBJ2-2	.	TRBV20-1	TGCAGTGCCCCAGGGACGGGTGGGGAGCTGTTTTTT	CSAPGTGGELFF
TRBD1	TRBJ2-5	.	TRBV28	TGTGCCAGCAGTTCCGGACAGGGATGGGAGACCCAGTACTTC	CASSSGQGWETQYF
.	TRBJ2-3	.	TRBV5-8	TGTGCCAGCAGCTTGGCGAGACTTAGGGATACGCAGTATTTT	CASSLARLRDTQYF
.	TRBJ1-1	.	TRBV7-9	TGTGCCAGCTTGCCCCAGGGGAGGCCTGAAGCTTTCTTT	CASLPQGRPEAFF
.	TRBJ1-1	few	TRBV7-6	TGTGCCAGCAGCCCCGGCGGGGGCTCGGGCACTGAAGCTTTCTTT	CASSPGGGSGTEAFF
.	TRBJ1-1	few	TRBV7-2	TGTGCCAGCAGCTTATTATGGGGGAACACTGAAGCTTTCTTT	CASSLLWGNTEAFF
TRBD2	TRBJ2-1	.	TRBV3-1	TGTGCCAGCAGCCAACAGACTAGCGGAGATGAGCAGTTCTTC	CASSQQTSGDEQFF
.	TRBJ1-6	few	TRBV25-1	TGTGCCAGCAGTGAATTCAGCGGGAGAGGAGGTACCCTCCACTTT	CASSEFSGRGGTLHF
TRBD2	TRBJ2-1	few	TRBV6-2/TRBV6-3	TGTGCCAGCAGTTACCGACTAGCGGGAGACGAGCAGTTCTTC	CASSYRLAGDEQFF
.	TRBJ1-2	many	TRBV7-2	TGTGCCAGCAGCCGAGGACATCTCTCCTACACCTTC	CASSRGHLSYTF
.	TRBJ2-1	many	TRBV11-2	TGTGCCAGCAGCTTGGACTATTCTTACAATGAGCAGTTCTTC	CASSLDYSYNEQFF
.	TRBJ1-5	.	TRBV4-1	TGCGCCAGCAGCCAAGATCACAAGGCGTATAGCAATCAGCCCCAGCATTTT	CASSQDHKAYSNQPQHF
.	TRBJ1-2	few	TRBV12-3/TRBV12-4	TGTGCCAGCAGTCCGGGCCCCCAGGGGAACTATGGCTACACCTTC	CASSPGPQGNYGYTF
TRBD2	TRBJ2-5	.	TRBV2	TGTGCCAGCAGTGAAGGGGTTAGCGGGGGTCAAGAGACCCAGTACTTC	CASSEGVSGGQETQYF
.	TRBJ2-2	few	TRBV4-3	TGCGCCAGCAGCTATCGCGGCGGGAAGAACACCGGGGAGCTGTTTTTT	CASSYRGGKNTGELFF
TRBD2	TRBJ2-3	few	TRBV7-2	TGTGCCAGCAGCTCGCCCTATAGCGGGCGAGGCACAGATACGCAGTATTTT	CASSSPYSGRGTDTQYF
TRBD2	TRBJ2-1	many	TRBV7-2	TGTGCCAGCAGCCTAGCGGGAGCTACGAGGAATGAGCAGTTCTTC	CASSLAGATRNEQFF
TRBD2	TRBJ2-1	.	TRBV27	TGTGCCAGCAGTTTATTGCCGGGGAGGGCCGTGTACAATGAGCAGTTCTTC	CASSLLPGRAVYNEQFF
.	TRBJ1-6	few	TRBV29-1	TGCAGCGCCCAGACAGCTAATAATTCACCCCTCCACTTT	CSAQTANNSPLHF
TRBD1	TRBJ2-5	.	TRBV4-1	TGCGCCAGCAGCCAATCGGGGCAGGGGGCCGATGAGACCCAGTACTTC	CASSQSGQGADETQYF
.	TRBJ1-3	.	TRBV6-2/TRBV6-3	TGTGCCAGCAGCCGCGCCAGGGAAACTGCCTCTGGAAACACCATATATTTT	CASSRARETASGNTIYF
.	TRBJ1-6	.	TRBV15	TGTGCCACCGAACCCCTCCACTTT	CATEPLHF
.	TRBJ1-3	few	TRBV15	TGTGCCACCAGCAGAGACCATGCAGACTCTGGAAACACCATATATTTT	CATSRDHADSGNTIYF
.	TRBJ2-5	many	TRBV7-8	TGTGCCACGACTCGGCTCTGGGAGACCCAGTACTTC	CATTRLWETQYF
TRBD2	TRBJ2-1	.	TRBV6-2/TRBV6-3	TGTGCCAGCAGTTACGGCGGGAGGGCCTTGGATGAGCAGTTCTTC	CASSYGGRALDEQFF
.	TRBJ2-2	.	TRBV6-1	TGTGCCAGCAGTGAATTTGTTGACGTGGGAAATTGGGGGGAGCTGTTTTTT	CASSEFVDVGNWGELFF
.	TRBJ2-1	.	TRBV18	TGTGCCAGCTCACCAAGGAGAGACTCCTACAATGAGCAGTTCTTC	CASSPRRDSYNEQFF
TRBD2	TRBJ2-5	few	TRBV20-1	TGCAGTGCTAGAGATAGGACTAGCGGGCTCCAAGAGACCCAGTACTTC	CSARDRTSGLQETQYF
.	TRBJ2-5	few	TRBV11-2	TGTGCCAGCAGCCGAGTGGGGCGCGTACACTACCTAGTAGGGAAGGAGACCCAGTACTTC	CASSRVGRVHYLVGKETQYF
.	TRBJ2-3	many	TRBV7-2	TGTGCCAGCAGCCCGAAGGTGGGGGAGGTAACAGATACGCAGTATTTT	CASSPKVGEVTDTQYF
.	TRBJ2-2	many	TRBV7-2	TGTGCCAGCAGCTTTTCGGCAGCCGGGGAGCTGTTTTTT	CASSFSAAGELFF